This TCR beta chain was recovered during a study of cytomegalovirus exposure and HLA in healthy donors. About this clone itself: Its antigen remains unknown.

Researchers ran the PCR with 60 Vbeta and 13 Jbeta primers. In the authors' methods: Unique TCR beta chains totaled about 73 million in a later count, with roughly 10 million of them shared. Sequenced by immunoSEQ multiplex PCR; TCRdb stores in-frame clones only, minus some. The V and J calls and clone size are taken from that table; D and trimming were inferred from the DNA. This sample has around 160,000 clones, with roughly 80% found just once. CDR1 is LGHNA, CDR2 YSLEER, per germline. The CDR3 is 15 amino acids. Between the trimmed V and J ends, which lost 5 bases and 3 bases, there was a span of 14 bases. Study results and caveats: Analysis performed later showed TCR beta chains linked to HLA being more clonally expanded than equally common others. The likely explanation for a cluster of highly shared sequence variants was sequencing artifact.

The V and J genes are TRBV4-3 and TRBJ2-1; a possible D gene is TRBD2 (5 bases). Sequencing input: PBMCs. The receptor's source is a woman between 40 and 50 years old in good health and CMV-seropositive. The CDR3 bases are TGCGCCAGCAGCGGGATCCTCCGGGGCTACAATGAGCAGTTCTTC. This gives the protein CASSGILRGYNEQFF.